The entry that follows covers one T cell receptor (beta chain) sequence. Its specificity is not known. The CDR3 sequence is 14 residues long. CDR1 MNHNS and CDR2 SASEGT come from the germline V gene. Trimming cost V 6 bases and J 5 bases; bases outside gene matches: 7. The sample belongs to a study of T cell clones after liver transplantation. Study background: Immunosuppression withdrawal was tried within 2 years after liver transplantation in this trial. TCRbeta sequencing after a pre-transplant mixed lymphocyte reaction identified graft-donor-reactive clones, later tracked in post-transplant blood. Findings of the study overall: A significant post-transplant drop in circulating graft-donor-reactive CD4 TCRbeta sequences occurred in most of the 8 subjects. Migration into the graft, not deletion, may explain lost graft donor-reactive T cells.

The repertoire was sequenced with immunoSEQ multiplex PCR; TCRdb's copy has only in-frame clones and lacks some. The sample contains 65,000 to 95,000 clones, 75% to 85% of which appear only once. J is TRBJ2-3 and V is TRBV6-1, with 8 positions matching TRBD1. This sequence originates from a human donor who received a liver transplant. This specimen consisted of CD4+ T cells from blood, obtained before liver transplant. CDR3 nucleotide sequence: TGTGCCAGCAGGAGGGGACAGGTTCAAGATACGCAGTATTTT. Translated: CASRRGQVQDTQYF.